This is a list of T cell receptor beta chains from one sample in a study of patients and donors after allogeneic stem cell transplantation. Each CDR3 protein is one row after TCRdb ran MiXCR on the RT-PCR reads. The sample includes about 960,000 distinct CDR3 sequences, roughly 17% of them seen just once. Source material: blood, either unsorted or a sorted T cell fraction (not recorded which). Receptors were obtained from a human donor who was either an allogeneic HSCT recipient or a stem cell or donor lymphocyte infusion donor (not recorded which). It is not recorded whose cells these are; they may come from a transplant donor. The CDR3 runs from the conserved cysteine through the conserved F or W. The order of the fields is clone size, V gene, J gene, D gene, CDR3 length, CDR3 protein, CDR3 DNA. The D gene is left open where the match is weak. Clone size is given for some rows only: seen once, a few or many times, or a class if the clone is expanded.

clone_size: NA; v_call: TRBV30; j_call: TRBJ2-7; d_call: NA; cdr3_length: 13; cdr3_aa: CAWSVVPASEQYF; cdr3_nt: TGTGCCTGGAGTGTAGTCCCAGCGAGCGAGCAGTACTTC
clone_size: NA; v_call: TRBV5-5; j_call: TRBJ2-2; d_call: NA; cdr3_length: 14; cdr3_aa: CASSLGDWTGELFF; cdr3_nt: TGTGCCAGCAGCTTGGGGGACTGGACCGGGGAGCTGTTTTTT
clone_size: few; v_call: TRBV5-1; j_call: TRBJ2-5; d_call: TRBD1; cdr3_length: 14; cdr3_aa: CASSLGPGGETQYF; cdr3_nt: TGTGCCAGCAGCTTAGGGCCAGGGGGAGAGACCCAGTACTTC
clone_size: many; v_call: TRBV12-3/TRBV12-4; j_call: TRBJ1-2; d_call: NA; cdr3_length: 12; cdr3_aa: CASSFKYYGYTF; cdr3_nt: TGTGCCAGCAGTTTTAAGTACTATGGCTACACCTTC
clone_size: NA; v_call: TRBV4-3; j_call: TRBJ2-3; d_call: TRBD2; cdr3_length: 17; cdr3_aa: CASSQDSGGAVSNTQYF; cdr3_nt: TGCGCCAGCAGCCAGGATAGCGGGGGGGCCGTCTCAAATACGCAGTATTTT
clone_size: many; v_call: TRBV12-3/TRBV12-4; j_call: TRBJ1-1; d_call: NA; cdr3_length: 15; cdr3_aa: CASSPWGGMDTEAFF; cdr3_nt: TGTGCCAGCAGTCCCTGGGGAGGGATGGACACTGAAGCTTTCTTT
clone_size: few; v_call: TRBV4-2; j_call: TRBJ1-1; d_call: TRBD1; cdr3_length: 15; cdr3_aa: CASSQAGGTWTEAFF; cdr3_nt: TGTGCCAGCAGCCAGGCAGGGGGTACGTGGACTGAAGCTTTCTTT
clone_size: few; v_call: TRBV10-3; j_call: TRBJ1-1; d_call: NA; cdr3_length: 14; cdr3_aa: CAISGSGKGTEAFF; cdr3_nt: TGTGCCATCAGTGGAAGTGGAAAGGGCACTGAAGCTTTCTTT
clone_size: NA; v_call: TRBV2; j_call: TRBJ2-5; d_call: TRBD2; cdr3_length: 15; cdr3_aa: CASSRASGGEETQYF; cdr3_nt: TGTGCCAGCAGCAGAGCTAGCGGGGGTGAAGAGACCCAGTACTTC
clone_size: once; v_call: TRBV19; j_call: TRBJ1-5; d_call: NA; cdr3_length: 15; cdr3_aa: CASSIGRYSNQPQHF; cdr3_nt: TGTGCCAGTAGTATTGGGCGGTATAGCAATCAGCCCCAGCATTTT
clone_size: NA; v_call: TRBV21-1; j_call: TRBJ1-1; d_call: NA; cdr3_length: 15; cdr3_aa: CASSKKGQGGTEAFF; cdr3_nt: TGTGCCAGCAGCAAGAAGGGGCAGGGGGGCACTGAAGCTTTCTTT
clone_size: few; v_call: TRBV5-6; j_call: TRBJ1-2; d_call: NA; cdr3_length: 15; cdr3_aa: CASSLEARLTIGYTF; cdr3_nt: TGTGCCAGCAGCTTGGAAGCCAGACTAACTATCGGCTACACCTTC
clone_size: few; v_call: TRBV6-5; j_call: TRBJ2-3; d_call: NA; cdr3_length: 17; cdr3_aa: CASSYPPQGRSTDTQYF; cdr3_nt: TGTGCCAGCAGTTACCCCCCACAGGGCCGGAGCACAGATACGCAGTATTTT
clone_size: NA; v_call: TRBV6-1; j_call: TRBJ1-1; d_call: NA; cdr3_length: 16; cdr3_aa: CASRRASGRLNTEAFF; cdr3_nt: TGTGCCAGCAGGAGGGCCTCGGGACGGCTGAACACTGAAGCTTTCTTT
clone_size: NA; v_call: TRBV5-1; j_call: TRBJ2-5; d_call: NA; cdr3_length: 14; cdr3_aa: CASFETGPQETQYF; cdr3_nt: TGCGCCAGCTTTGAAACGGGGCCTCAAGAGACCCAGTACTTC
clone_size: few; v_call: TRBV9; j_call: TRBJ2-2; d_call: NA; cdr3_length: 15; cdr3_aa: CDSSVDGVNTGELFF; cdr3_nt: TGTGACAGCAGCGTAGACGGGGTTAACACCGGGGAGCTGTTTTTT
clone_size: few; v_call: TRBV7-9; j_call: TRBJ1-1; d_call: NA; cdr3_length: 14; cdr3_aa: CASTWVRTEAEAFF; cdr3_nt: TGTGCCAGCACTTGGGTCCGGACAGAAGCCGAAGCTTTCTTT
clone_size: NA; v_call: TRBV12-3/TRBV12-4; j_call: TRBJ1-3; d_call: NA; cdr3_length: 12; cdr3_aa: CAKSRVGNTIYF; cdr3_nt: TGTGCCAAGTCCAGGGTGGGAAACACCATATATTTT
clone_size: NA; v_call: TRBV5-1; j_call: TRBJ2-1; d_call: NA; cdr3_length: 16; cdr3_aa: CASSSPSRGAWYEQFF; cdr3_nt: TGCGCCAGCAGCTCCCCTTCGAGGGGGGCTTGGTATGAGCAGTTCTTC
clone_size: NA; v_call: TRBV11-2; j_call: TRBJ2-4; d_call: TRBD2; cdr3_length: 15; cdr3_aa: CASSLDGRAWNIQYF; cdr3_nt: TGTGCCAGCAGCTTAGACGGGAGGGCATGGAACATTCAGTACTTC
clone_size: few; v_call: TRBV11-1; j_call: TRBJ2-7; d_call: NA; cdr3_length: 15; cdr3_aa: CASSFQEFGNYEQYF; cdr3_nt: TGTGCCAGCAGCTTCCAGGAGTTCGGGAACTACGAGCAGTACTTC
clone_size: many; v_call: TRBV12-3/TRBV12-4; j_call: TRBJ1-5; d_call: NA; cdr3_length: 11; cdr3_aa: CASSLGKTQHF; cdr3_nt: TGTGCCAGCAGTTTGGGGAAGACCCAGCATTTT
clone_size: NA; v_call: TRBV19; j_call: TRBJ1-1; d_call: NA; cdr3_length: 14; cdr3_aa: CASSITGINTEAFF; cdr3_nt: TGTGCCAGTAGTATCACAGGGATAAACACTGAAGCTTTCTTT
clone_size: NA; v_call: TRBV12-3/TRBV12-4; j_call: TRBJ1-1; d_call: TRBD1; cdr3_length: 16; cdr3_aa: CASNTPPGQGGTEAFF; cdr3_nt: TGTGCCAGCAACACACCTCCGGGACAGGGAGGCACTGAAGCTTTCTTT
clone_size: NA; v_call: TRBV9; j_call: TRBJ2-1; d_call: NA; cdr3_length: 14; cdr3_aa: CASSVSRGGNEQFF; cdr3_nt: TGTGCCAGCAGCGTATCTAGGGGGGGCAATGAGCAGTTCTTC
clone_size: few; v_call: TRBV3-1; j_call: TRBJ2-1; d_call: NA; cdr3_length: 14; cdr3_aa: CASSPGVAHNEQFF; cdr3_nt: TGTGCCAGCAGCCCAGGGGTGGCCCACAATGAGCAGTTCTTC
clone_size: few; v_call: TRBV12-3/TRBV12-4; j_call: TRBJ1-1; d_call: NA; cdr3_length: 13; cdr3_aa: CASSRWPNTEAFF; cdr3_nt: TGTGCCAGCAGCCGGTGGCCGAACACTGAAGCTTTCTTT
clone_size: NA; v_call: TRBV29-1; j_call: TRBJ2-4; d_call: NA; cdr3_length: 13; cdr3_aa: CSVRGSSKNIQYF; cdr3_nt: TGCAGCGTTCGGGGGTCGTCCAAAAACATTCAGTACTTC
clone_size: few; v_call: TRBV6-1; j_call: TRBJ1-1; d_call: NA; cdr3_length: 15; cdr3_aa: CASDIQGSMNTEAFF; cdr3_nt: TGTGCCAGCGATATTCAGGGATCTATGAACACTGAAGCTTTCTTT
clone_size: NA; v_call: TRBV20-1; j_call: TRBJ1-2; d_call: NA; cdr3_length: 13; cdr3_aa: CSAEEDPNYGYTF; cdr3_nt: TGCAGTGCCGAGGAGGACCCTAACTATGGCTACACCTTC
clone_size: NA; v_call: TRBV27; j_call: TRBJ1-1; d_call: NA; cdr3_length: 14; cdr3_aa: CASSFSGMNTEAFF; cdr3_nt: TGTGCCAGCAGTTTCTCGGGCATGAACACTGAAGCTTTCTTT
clone_size: NA; v_call: TRBV29-1; j_call: TRBJ1-1; d_call: NA; cdr3_length: 10; cdr3_aa: CSIPEGEAFF; cdr3_nt: TGCAGCATCCCGGAGGGTGAAGCTTTCTTT
clone_size: few; v_call: TRBV6-5; j_call: TRBJ2-1; d_call: TRBD2; cdr3_length: 15; cdr3_aa: CASSYGGSSYNEQFF; cdr3_nt: TGTGCCAGCAGTTACGGCGGGAGCTCCTACAATGAGCAGTTCTTC
clone_size: NA; v_call: TRBV6-1; j_call: TRBJ2-1; d_call: NA; cdr3_length: 15; cdr3_aa: CASIGRGRSYNEQFF; cdr3_nt: TGTGCCAGCATTGGCAGGGGTCGGTCCTACAATGAGCAGTTCTTC
clone_size: NA; v_call: TRBV15; j_call: TRBJ2-7; d_call: NA; cdr3_length: 14; cdr3_aa: CATSRDYRPYEQYF; cdr3_nt: TGTGCCACCAGCAGAGATTACAGGCCCTACGAGCAGTACTTC
clone_size: NA; v_call: TRBV12-3/TRBV12-4; j_call: TRBJ2-5; d_call: NA; cdr3_length: 15; cdr3_aa: CASSFAGLVGETQYF; cdr3_nt: TGTGCCAGCAGCTTTGCGGGGTTGGTGGGAGAGACCCAGTACTTC
clone_size: many; v_call: TRBV10-3; j_call: TRBJ2-3; d_call: NA; cdr3_length: 19; cdr3_aa: CAISEQITRALPYTDTQYF; cdr3_nt: TGTGCCATCAGTGAGCAAATAACCCGGGCTCTTCCCTACACAGATACGCAGTATTTT
clone_size: NA; v_call: TRBV20-1; j_call: TRBJ2-1; d_call: NA; cdr3_length: 15; cdr3_aa: CSADPRLSDYNEQFF; cdr3_nt: TGCAGTGCCGATCCGAGACTATCCGATTACAATGAGCAGTTCTTC
clone_size: NA; v_call: TRBV18; j_call: TRBJ1-1; d_call: NA; cdr3_length: 16; cdr3_aa: CASSLPGGELNTEAFF; cdr3_nt: TGTGCCAGCTCTCTCCCCGGGGGGGAGCTGAACACTGAAGCTTTCTTT
clone_size: few; v_call: TRBV27; j_call: TRBJ2-7; d_call: NA; cdr3_length: 14; cdr3_aa: CASSPTRMGNEQYF; cdr3_nt: TGTGCCAGCAGTCCGACGAGGATGGGGAACGAGCAGTACTTC
clone_size: few; v_call: TRBV12-3/TRBV12-4; j_call: TRBJ2-2; d_call: NA; cdr3_length: 15; cdr3_aa: CASKRTDSNTGELFF; cdr3_nt: TGTGCCAGCAAGAGGACAGATTCGAACACCGGGGAGCTGTTTTTT
clone_size: NA; v_call: TRBV7-9; j_call: TRBJ1-1; d_call: NA; cdr3_length: 14; cdr3_aa: CASSLRTDNTEAFF; cdr3_nt: TGTGCCAGCAGCTTAAGGACAGATAACACTGAAGCTTTCTTT
clone_size: NA; v_call: TRBV5-1; j_call: TRBJ2-7; d_call: TRBD1; cdr3_length: 18; cdr3_aa: CASSPNEQGAKRIYEQYF; cdr3_nt: TGCGCCAGCAGCCCCAACGAACAGGGGGCGAAAAGAATTTACGAGCAGTACTTC
clone_size: few; v_call: TRBV4-2; j_call: TRBJ1-2; d_call: NA; cdr3_length: 15; cdr3_aa: CASSQGRGVNYGYTF; cdr3_nt: TGTGCCAGCAGCCAAGGCAGGGGAGTTAACTATGGCTACACCTTC
clone_size: NA; v_call: TRBV19; j_call: TRBJ1-1; d_call: NA; cdr3_length: 14; cdr3_aa: CASSIGAANTEAFF; cdr3_nt: TGTGCCAGTAGTATAGGAGCCGCTAACACTGAAGCTTTCTTT
clone_size: few; v_call: TRBV19; j_call: TRBJ2-7; d_call: TRBD2; cdr3_length: 13; cdr3_aa: CASSMGGRDEQYF; cdr3_nt: TGTGCCAGTAGTATGGGCGGGAGGGACGAGCAGTACTTC
clone_size: many; v_call: TRBV6-1; j_call: TRBJ1-1; d_call: NA; cdr3_length: 13; cdr3_aa: CALRLGRDTEAFF; cdr3_nt: TGTGCCCTGCGTCTGGGGAGGGACACTGAAGCTTTCTTT
clone_size: NA; v_call: TRBV29-1; j_call: TRBJ2-7; d_call: NA; cdr3_length: 13; cdr3_aa: CSVIFQISYEQYF; cdr3_nt: TGCAGCGTTATATTTCAGATATCCTACGAGCAGTACTTC
clone_size: NA; v_call: TRBV13; j_call: TRBJ1-1; d_call: NA; cdr3_length: 15; cdr3_aa: CASSLMGRSDTEAFF; cdr3_nt: TGTGCCAGCAGCTTAATGGGCCGCTCGGACACTGAAGCTTTCTTT
clone_size: NA; v_call: TRBV29-1; j_call: TRBJ1-2; d_call: NA; cdr3_length: 14; cdr3_aa: CSVGPAGSTYGYTF; cdr3_nt: TGCAGCGTTGGGCCGGCAGGATCCACCTATGGCTACACCTTC
clone_size: NA; v_call: TRBV29-1; j_call: TRBJ2-1; d_call: TRBD2; cdr3_length: 13; cdr3_aa: CSNLAGDYNEQFF; cdr3_nt: TGCAGCAATTTAGCGGGAGACTACAATGAGCAGTTCTTC
clone_size: NA; v_call: TRBV6-5; j_call: TRBJ2-7; d_call: TRBD2; cdr3_length: 11; cdr3_aa: CASSGGLGQYF; cdr3_nt: TGTGCCAGCTCCGGGGGGTTAGGGCAGTACTTC
clone_size: many; v_call: TRBV15; j_call: TRBJ2-3; d_call: TRBD2; cdr3_length: 17; cdr3_aa: CATSTLLAGGLSDTQYF; cdr3_nt: TGTGCCACCAGCACCCTCCTAGCGGGAGGTCTTTCAGATACGCAGTATTTT
clone_size: NA; v_call: TRBV29-1; j_call: TRBJ2-1; d_call: NA; cdr3_length: 13; cdr3_aa: CSVEDAGGGEQFF; cdr3_nt: TGCAGCGTTGAAGATGCGGGTGGGGGGGAGCAGTTCTTC